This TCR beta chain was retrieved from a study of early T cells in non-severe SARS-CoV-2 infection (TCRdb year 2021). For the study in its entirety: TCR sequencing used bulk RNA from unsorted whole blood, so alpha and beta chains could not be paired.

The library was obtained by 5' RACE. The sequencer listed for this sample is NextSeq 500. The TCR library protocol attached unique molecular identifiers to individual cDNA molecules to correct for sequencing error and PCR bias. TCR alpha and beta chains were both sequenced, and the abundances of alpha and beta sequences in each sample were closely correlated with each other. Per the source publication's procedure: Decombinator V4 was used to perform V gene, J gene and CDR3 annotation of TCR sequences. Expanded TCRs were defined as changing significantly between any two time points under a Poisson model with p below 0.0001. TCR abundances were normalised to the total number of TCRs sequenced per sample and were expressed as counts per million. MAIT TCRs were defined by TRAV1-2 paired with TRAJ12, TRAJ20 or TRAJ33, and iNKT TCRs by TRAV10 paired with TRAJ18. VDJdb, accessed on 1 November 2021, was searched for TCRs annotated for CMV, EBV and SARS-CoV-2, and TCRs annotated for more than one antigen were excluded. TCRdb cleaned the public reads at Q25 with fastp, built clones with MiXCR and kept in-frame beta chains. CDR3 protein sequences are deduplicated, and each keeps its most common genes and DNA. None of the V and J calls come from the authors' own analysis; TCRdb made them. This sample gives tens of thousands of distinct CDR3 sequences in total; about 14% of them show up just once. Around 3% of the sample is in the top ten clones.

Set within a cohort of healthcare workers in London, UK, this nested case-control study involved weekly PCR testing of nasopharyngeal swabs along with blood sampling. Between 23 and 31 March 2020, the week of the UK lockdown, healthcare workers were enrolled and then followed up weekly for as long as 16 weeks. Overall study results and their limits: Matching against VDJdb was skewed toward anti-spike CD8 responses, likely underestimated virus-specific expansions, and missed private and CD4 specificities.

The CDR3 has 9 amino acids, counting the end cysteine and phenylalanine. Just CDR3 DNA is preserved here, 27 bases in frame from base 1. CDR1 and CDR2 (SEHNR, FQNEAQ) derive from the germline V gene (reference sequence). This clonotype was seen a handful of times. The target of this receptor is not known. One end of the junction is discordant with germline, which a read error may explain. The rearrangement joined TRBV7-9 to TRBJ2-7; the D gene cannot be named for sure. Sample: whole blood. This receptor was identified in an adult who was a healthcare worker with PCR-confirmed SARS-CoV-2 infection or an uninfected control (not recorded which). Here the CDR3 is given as CASSPEELF. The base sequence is TGTGCCAGCAGCCCCGAGGAACTCTTC.